These 27 T cell receptor beta chains were all obtained from the same sample, sequenced in a study of T-cell reconstitution after alpha-beta-depleted transplantation in children. A library of TCRbeta sequences, prepared with unique molecular identifiers, was generated. TCRdb called the PCR reads again in MiXCR, with one record for every CDR3 protein. The sample holds approximately 350,000 distinct CDR3 sequences, more than 10% seen once. The specimen was PBMCs, collected from the stem cell graft. These receptors originate from a human donor who donated a stem cell graft to a child with Fanconi anemia.

The sample holds a few counts of this clonotype. The CDR3 bases are TGTGCCAGCAGTTTAGCCGAGGGTAAAAATGAGCAGTTCTTC. Residues: CASSLAEGKNEQFF. The chain has TRBV12-3 or TRBV12-4 and TRBJ2-1, with D possibly matching TRBD2 (5 bases). This CDR3 has 14 amino acids. V shed 0 bases and J shed 7 bases, with 10 bases lying between them.

This clonotype was observed a few times. This chain joins TRBV11-2 and TRBJ2-5, with D possibly matching TRBD2 (6 bases). Trimming took 5 bases from V and 7 from J, leaving 17 bases between them. Per germline, CDR1 SGHAT and CDR2 FQNNGV. The CDR3 covers 14 residues. CDR3 sequence: CASSNTGGSATQYF. In DNA, the CDR3 is TGTGCCAGCAGCAATACCGGAGGGAGTGCGACCCAGTACTTC.

The chain joins TRBV4-3 to TRBJ2-3; 7 nucleotides match TRBD2. The germline CDR1 and CDR2 sequences are LGHNA and YSLEER. V lost 3 bases and J lost 1; bases outside the gene matches: 4. The CDR3 sequence is 15 residues long. DNA for the CDR3: TGCGCCAGCAGCCATTGGGCGGGGGGCACAGATACGCAGTATTTT. Translation: CASSHWAGGTDTQYF.

Only a few counts were recorded for this clonotype. The chain carries TRBV5-8 and TRBJ2-3; weak D call: TRBD1 (5 bases). V shed 7 bases and J shed 1 base, with 13 bases lying between them. This CDR3 has 14 amino acids. Germline V gene data show CDR1 as SGHTS and CDR2 as YDEGEE. CDR3 sequence: CASGQGSGTDTQYF. The CDR3 DNA reads as TGTGCCAGCGGGCAGGGATCGGGCACAGATACGCAGTATTTT.

This clonotype was detected ten times or more. CDR3 in amino acids: CSAPPRGGNEQFF. Here the CDR3 DNA reads TGCAGTGCGCCGCCTAGGGGGGGCAATGAGCAGTTCTTC. The chain carries TRBV20-1 and TRBJ2-1; tentative D call: TRBD2 (7 bases). Per the germline V gene, CDR1 is DFQATT and CDR2 is SNEGSKA (reference sequence). The CDR3 loop spans 13 amino acids. The V end was cut by 6 bases, the J end by 6 bases, with 15 bases between.

J is TRBJ1-2 and V is TRBV29-1; D perhaps matches TRBD1 (6 bases). CDR3 length: 13 residues. The germline CDR1 and CDR2 sequences are SQVTM and ANQGSEA. V dropped 6 bases and J dropped 8 bases, with 19 bases sitting between them. In DNA form, the CDR3 reads TGCAGCGTCGTTGGGCGGGGGCAGGTCGGCTACACCTTC. Residues: CSVVGRGQVGYTF.

This clonotype has at least ten counts. This sequence joins TRBV28 and TRBJ2-2; D possibly corresponds to TRBD1 (6 bases). Germline lookup yields CDR1 MDHEN and CDR2 SYDVKM. The CDR3 extends over 18 amino acids. Trimming left V 9 bases short and J 0 bases short, with 23 bases between. The CDR3 region has the DNA TGTGCCAGTTCCTTCTTTGAGGAGGCAGGGGCGAACACCGGGGAGCTGTTTTTT. It translates to CASSFFEEAGANTGELFF.

This chain links TRBV7-6 with TRBJ2-1, with D maybe TRBD1 (5 bases). This CDR3 contains 16 residues. The V gene lost 3 bases and the J gene lost 7 bases, with 19 bases spanning the gap. Germline CDR1 SGHVS, CDR2 FNYEAQ. The DNA of the CDR3 is TGTGCCAGCAGCTTCCTCCCAGGGCGGATGGGGAATGAGCAGTTCTTC. As protein: CASSFLPGRMGNEQFF.

The table lists this clonotype with a few counts. V and J are TRBV6-2 or TRBV6-3 and TRBJ2-5; D may be TRBD1 (6 bases). This CDR3 has 17 amino acids. Germline CDR1 reads MNHEY; CDR2 reads SVGEGT. Trimming stripped 0 bases from V and 4 bases from J, with 18 bases between. In nucleotides, the CDR3 is TGTGCCAGCAGTTACTCTTTAGGGACAAGGACGGGAGAGACCCAGTACTTC. Amino acids: CASSYSLGTRTGETQYF.

This clonotype turned up a few times. V usage is TRBV4-2 and J usage is TRBJ2-1, with 7 bases identical to TRBD1. CDR3 length: 21 amino acids. V lost 1 base to trimming and J lost 5 bases; unmatched junction nucleotides: 23. Germline-derived CDR1 and CDR2 are LGHNA and YNFKEQ. CDR3 coding DNA: TGTGCCAGCAGCCAAGTCCCCCCGTGGGGGCGGACAGGCTCGATCAACAATGAGCAGTTCTTC. The encoded protein is CASSQVPPWGRTGSINNEQFF.

This chain uses TRBV20-1 with TRBJ1-1, with D possibly TRBD1 on 6 matching bases. This CDR3 is 14 amino acids long. CDR1 is DFQATT and CDR2 is SNEGSKA in the germline V gene (reference sequence). V was shortened by 2 bases and J by 3 bases, with 13 bases between the two germline ends. CDR3 protein: CSARRGGRYTEAFF. DNA of the CDR3: TGCAGTGCTAGAAGGGGGGGGCGCTACACTGAAGCTTTCTTT.

This clonotype was recorded a few times. The chain couples TRBV18 to TRBJ2-4; 8 nucleotides line up with TRBD2. V gave up 6 bases and J gave up 7 bases; unmatched junction bases: 8. The germline gives CDR1 KGHSH, CDR2 LQKENI. CDR3 length: 14 residues. In nucleotides, the CDR3 is TGTGCCAGCTCTCCGAGTAGCGGGGAGAACATTCAGTACTTC. This codes for CASSPSSGENIQYF.

This clonotype was detected ten times or more. The rearrangement joins TRBV3-1 to TRBJ2-2; no definite D call. The CDR3 is 15 residues long. Deletions cut 3 bases from V and 0 bases from J, with 8 bases between. Germline V gives CDR1 LGHDT, CDR2 YNNKEL (reference sequence). CDR3: CASSHFGSNTGELFF. CDR3 bases: TGTGCCAGCAGCCACTTCGGGTCGAACACCGGGGAGCTGTTTTTT. Drawing the rest from reference TRBV3-1 and TRBJ2-2, the complete variable domain is DTAVSQTPKYLVTQMGNDKSIKCEQNLGHDTMYWYKQDSKKFLKIMFSYNNKELIINETVPNRFSPKSPDKAHLNLHINSLELGDSAVYFCASSHFGSNTGELFFGEGSRLTVL.

The chain carries TRBV20-1 and TRBJ2-1; D uncertain. The CDR3 is 14 residues long. The ends were cut back, 5 bases at V and 1 base at J, with 12 bases in the middle. CDR1 and CDR2 from the germline V gene are DFQATT and SNEGSKA (reference sequence). The CDR3 DNA sequence: TGCAGTGCTTCCCGCGACGTATCCTACAATGAGCAGTTCTTC. It specifies CSASRDVSYNEQFF.

This clonotype was found many times. V gene TRBV13 combines with J gene TRBJ1-2, with D perhaps matching TRBD1 (5 bases). This CDR3 contains 16 residues. Germline V gene lookup returns CDR1 PRHDT and CDR2 FYEKMQ (reference sequence). The V and J ends lost 0 bases and 2 bases respectively, with 13 bases between them. CDR3 sequence (DNA): TGTGCCAGCAGCTTAGGGTTCGTAGGGGCCAACTATGGCTACACCTTC. It codes for CASSLGFVGANYGYTF.

The chain joins TRBV12-3 or TRBV12-4 to TRBJ2-1; 12 positions agree with TRBD1. CDR3 size: 21 residues. V lost 0 bases to trimming and J lost 4 bases; unmatched junction nucleotides: 16. The CDR3 DNA sequence: TGTGCCAGCAGTTTAGCACTCGGGACAGGGGGCGCGTCTTTAAGGTACAATGAGCAGTTCTTC. Amino acid sequence: CASSLALGTGGASLRYNEQFF.

This clonotype was found many times. The chain combines TRBV30 with TRBJ1-4, with no clear D. The V gene lost 4 bases and the J gene lost 8 bases, with 11 bases spanning the gap. CDR1 is GTSNPN, CDR2 SVGIG, per germline (reference sequence). This CDR3 has 12 amino acids. The CDR3, as DNA: TGTGCCTGGACTATTGGGAGCGAAAAACTGTTTTTT. Residues: CAWTIGSEKLFF.

In its sample, this clonotype was seen a few times. The chain carries TRBV5-1 and TRBJ1-2, with D perhaps matching TRBD1 (5 bases). This CDR3 has 14 amino acids. Looked up from germline, CDR1 is SGHRS and CDR2 is YFSETQ. V lost 4 bases and J lost 4, with 14 bases in between. The CDR3 DNA reads as TGCGCCAGCAGCCCGGGACCGCAGGCCTATGGCTACACCTTC. Translating it yields CASSPGPQAYGYTF.

This clonotype has just a few counts. The chain couples TRBV10-3 to TRBJ1-1; 9 bases match TRBD1. The CDR3 has 13 amino acids. V gave up 8 bases and J gave up 4 bases; unmatched junction bases: 5. Per the germline V gene, CDR1 is ENHRY and CDR2 is SYGVKD. Here the CDR3 DNA reads TGTGCCATCCGGGACAGGGTTTTCACTGAAGCTTTCTTT. It yields the protein CAIRDRVFTEAFF.

This clonotype was observed a handful of times. The chain has TRBV7-2 and TRBJ2-5; 16 bases map to TRBD2. Per the germline V gene, CDR1 is SGHTA and CDR2 is FQGNSA. This CDR3 region has 17 residues. After removal of 5 bases from V and 2 bases from J, the junction contained 5 bases not matched to a gene. CDR3 protein: CASSLLGLAGGQETQYF. As DNA, the CDR3 is TGTGCCAGCAGCCTCTTGGGACTAGCGGGGGGGCAAGAGACCCAGTACTTC.

The rearrangement joins TRBV9 to TRBJ2-1; D is unclear. CDR1 and CDR2 (germline): SGDLS, YYNGEE. V lost 0 bases, J lost 4 bases, and 11 bases lay in between. The CDR3 consists of 15 residues. For the CDR3, the DNA is TGTGCCAGCAGCGTAGAGTTAGACCCATACAATGAGCAGTTCTTC. Translated: CASSVELDPYNEQFF.

This clonotype was seen repeatedly, ten times or more. This chain uses TRBV5-1 with TRBJ2-1; 7 bases map to TRBD2. The CDR3 sequence is 15 residues long. Germline lookup yields CDR1 SGHRS and CDR2 YFSETQ. The ends lost 2 bases at V and 7 bases at J; junction bases unmatched: 9. The CDR3 loop reads CASSFSAGDLNEQFF. The CDR3 coding sequence is TGCGCCAGCAGCTTTTCTGCGGGGGATTTAAATGAGCAGTTCTTC.

This clonotype showed up many times. V gene TRBV7-9 combines with J gene TRBJ1-1; TRBD1 is a possible D gene (5 bases). Trimming shortened V by 5 bases and J by 7 bases, and 14 bases separated the two germline ends. The CDR3 covers 13 residues. Germline values: CDR1 SEHNR, CDR2 FQNEAQ (reference sequence). The CDR3 loop is CASSPWGRYEAFF. In nucleotides, the CDR3 is TGTGCCAGCAGCCCCTGGGGACGATATGAAGCTTTCTTT.

The V gene is TRBV7-8, the J gene TRBJ2-5; D remains unclear. The germline V gene has CDR1 SGHVS and CDR2 FQNEAQ. The CDR3 is 15 amino acids. The V end was cut by 1 base, the J end by 5 bases, with 14 bases between. The DNA of the CDR3 is TGTGCCAGCAGCTTAGAGTGGTCCGACGTGGAGACCCAGTACTTC. Translating it yields CASSLEWSDVETQYF.

V usage is TRBV7-9 and J usage is TRBJ1-2, with D hard to call. This CDR3 comprises 13 residues. Trimming removed 3 bases at V and 3 bases at J, with 8 bases between. The germline V gene has CDR1 SEHNR and CDR2 FQNEAQ (reference sequence). CDR3 sequence reads: CASSFTGYYGYTF. The CDR3 region has the DNA TGTGCCAGCAGCTTTACGGGATACTATGGCTACACCTTC. Together with reference TRBV7-9 and TRBJ1-2, the CDR3 gives the full variable domain: DTGVSQNPRHKITKRGQNVTFRCDPISEHNRLYWYRQTLGQGPEFLTYFQNEAQLEKSRLLSDRFSAERPKGSFSTLEIQRTEQGDSAMYLCASSFTGYYGYTFGSGTRLTVV.

The chain carries TRBV9 and TRBJ1-2, with 8 bases matching TRBD1. V shed 4 bases, J shed 2 bases, and the junction held 10 bases outside the gene matches. Germline CDR1 is SGDLS and CDR2 is YYNGEE. The CDR3 sequence is 16 residues long. The CDR3 DNA reads as TGTGCCAGCAGCCCCTTCGAGACAGGGGAAAACTATGGCTACACCTTC. It yields the protein CASSPFETGENYGYTF.

About this clonotype: Given a much more abundant clone one base away, this may be a read error. The chain joins TRBV3-1 to TRBJ2-3; the D is unclear. Per the germline V gene, CDR1 is LGHDT and CDR2 is YNNKEL (reference sequence). V dropped 3 bases and J dropped 2 bases, with 6 bases sitting between them. The CDR3 covers 13 residues. CDR3 nucleotides: TGTGCCAGCAGCCAGGCCTACACAGATACGCAGTATTTT. Protein: CASSQAYTDTQYF.